The source of this TCR beta chain is a study of early T cells in non-severe SARS-CoV-2 infection. Study at large: The input, bulk RNA from unsorted whole blood, was sequenced, and chains were unpaired.

J gave up 0 bases and V 7 bases, and 9 bases lay outside the gene matches. The CDR3 sequence is 16 residues long. Germline CDR1 and CDR2: LNHDA and SQIVND (reference sequence). cDNA molecules, individually, were tagged with unique molecular identifiers. Each CDR3 protein gets one entry after TCRdb re-called the 5' RACE reads with MiXCR. The sample carries some 58,000 distinct CDR3 sequences, around 13% recorded once. The sample was whole blood. The chain links TRBV19 to TRBJ2-4; TRBD2 agrees at 7 bases. The clonotype originates from an adult who was a healthcare worker with PCR-confirmed SARS-CoV-2 infection or an uninfected control (not recorded which). CDR3 sequence: CASTPSGGLAKNIQYF. Here the CDR3 DNA reads TGTGCCAGTACCCCCTCGGGAGGTCTAGCCAAAAACATTCAGTACTTC.